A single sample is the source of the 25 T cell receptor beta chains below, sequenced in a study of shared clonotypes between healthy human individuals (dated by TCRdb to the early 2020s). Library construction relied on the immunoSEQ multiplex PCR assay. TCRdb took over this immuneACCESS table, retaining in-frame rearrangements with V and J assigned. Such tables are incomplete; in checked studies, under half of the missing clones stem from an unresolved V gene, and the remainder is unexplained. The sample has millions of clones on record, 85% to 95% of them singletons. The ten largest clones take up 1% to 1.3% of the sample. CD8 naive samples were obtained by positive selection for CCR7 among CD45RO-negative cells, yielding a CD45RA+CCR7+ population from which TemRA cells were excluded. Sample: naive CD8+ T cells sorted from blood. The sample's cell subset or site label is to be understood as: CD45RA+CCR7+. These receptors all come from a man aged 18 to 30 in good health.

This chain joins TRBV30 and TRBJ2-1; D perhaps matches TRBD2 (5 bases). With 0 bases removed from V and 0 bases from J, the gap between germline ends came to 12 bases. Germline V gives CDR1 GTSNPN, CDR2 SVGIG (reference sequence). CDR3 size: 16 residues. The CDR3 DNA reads TGTGCCTGGAGTGTACTAGGAGGATTCTCCTACAATGAGCAGTTCTTC. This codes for CAWSVLGGFSYNEQFF.

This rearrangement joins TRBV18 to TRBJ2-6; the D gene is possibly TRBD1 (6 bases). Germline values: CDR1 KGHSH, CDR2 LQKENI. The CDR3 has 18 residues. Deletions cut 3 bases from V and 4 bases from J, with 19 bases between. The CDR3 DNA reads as TGTGCCAGCTCACCGACATACATGGGGGCCCAGGGGGCCAACGTCCTGACTTTC. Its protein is CASSPTYMGAQGANVLTF.

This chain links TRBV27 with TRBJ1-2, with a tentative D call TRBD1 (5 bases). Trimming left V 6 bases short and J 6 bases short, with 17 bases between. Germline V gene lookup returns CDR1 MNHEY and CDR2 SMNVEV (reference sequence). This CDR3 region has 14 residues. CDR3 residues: CASRPQGILDGYTF. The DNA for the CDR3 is TGTGCCAGCAGGCCTCAGGGTATCTTGGATGGCTACACCTTC.

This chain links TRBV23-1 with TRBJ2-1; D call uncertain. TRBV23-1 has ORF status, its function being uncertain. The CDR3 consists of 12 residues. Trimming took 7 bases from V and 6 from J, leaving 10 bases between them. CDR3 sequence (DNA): TGCGCCAGCACGTGCCAGCCCAATGAGCAGTTCTTC. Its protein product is CASTCQPNEQFF.

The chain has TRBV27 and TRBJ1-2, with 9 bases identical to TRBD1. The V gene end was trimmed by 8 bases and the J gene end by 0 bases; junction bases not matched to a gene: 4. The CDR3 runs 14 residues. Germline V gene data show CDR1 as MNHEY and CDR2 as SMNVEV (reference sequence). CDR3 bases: TGTGCCAGCTCCGGACAGGGGACTAACTATGGCTACACCTTC. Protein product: CASSGQGTNYGYTF.

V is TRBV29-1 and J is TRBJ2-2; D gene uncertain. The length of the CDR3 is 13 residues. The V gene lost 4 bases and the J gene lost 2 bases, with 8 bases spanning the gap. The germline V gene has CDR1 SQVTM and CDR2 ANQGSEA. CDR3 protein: CSVGQTNTGELFF. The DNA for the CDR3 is TGCAGCGTTGGGCAGACAAACACCGGGGAGCTGTTTTTT.

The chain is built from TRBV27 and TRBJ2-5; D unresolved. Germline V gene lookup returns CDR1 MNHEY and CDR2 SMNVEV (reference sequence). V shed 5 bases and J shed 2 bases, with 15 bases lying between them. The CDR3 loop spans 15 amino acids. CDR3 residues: CASSPQDPIQETQYF. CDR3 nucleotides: TGTGCCAGCAGTCCCCAGGATCCGATTCAAGAGACCCAGTACTTC.

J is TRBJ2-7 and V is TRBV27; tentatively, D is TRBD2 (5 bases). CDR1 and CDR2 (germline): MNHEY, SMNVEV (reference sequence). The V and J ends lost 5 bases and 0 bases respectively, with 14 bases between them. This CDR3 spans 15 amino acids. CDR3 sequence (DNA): TGTGCCAGCAGTGCCGGTCGGGATAGCTCCTACGAGCAGTACTTC. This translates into CASSAGRDSSYEQYF.

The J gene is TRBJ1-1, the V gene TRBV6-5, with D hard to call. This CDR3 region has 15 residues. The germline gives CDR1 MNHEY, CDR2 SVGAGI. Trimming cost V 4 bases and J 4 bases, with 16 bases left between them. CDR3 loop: CASSFTPNMGTEAFF. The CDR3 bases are TGTGCCAGCAGTTTCACACCGAACATGGGCACTGAAGCTTTCTTT.

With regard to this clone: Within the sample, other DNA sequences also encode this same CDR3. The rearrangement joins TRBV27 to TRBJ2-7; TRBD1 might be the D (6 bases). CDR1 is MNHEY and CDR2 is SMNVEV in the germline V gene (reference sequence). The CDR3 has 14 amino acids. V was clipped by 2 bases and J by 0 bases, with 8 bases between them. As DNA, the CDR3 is TGTGCCAGCAGTTTAGCAGGGGCCTCCTACGAGCAGTACTTC. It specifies CASSLAGASYEQYF.

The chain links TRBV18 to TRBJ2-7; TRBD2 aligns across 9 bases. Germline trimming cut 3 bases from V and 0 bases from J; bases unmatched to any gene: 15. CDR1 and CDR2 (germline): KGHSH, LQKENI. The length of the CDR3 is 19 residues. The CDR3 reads CASSPTLGGRADFSYEQYF. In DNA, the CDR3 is TGTGCCAGCTCACCCACCTTAGGCGGGAGGGCAGATTTCTCCTACGAGCAGTACTTC. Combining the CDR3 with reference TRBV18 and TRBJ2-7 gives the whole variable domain NAGVMQNPRHLVRRRGQEARLRCSPMKGHSHVYWYRQLPEEGLKFMVYLQKENIIDESGMPKERFSAEFPKEGPSILRIQQVVRGDSAAYFCASSPTLGGRADFSYEQYFGPGTRLTVT.

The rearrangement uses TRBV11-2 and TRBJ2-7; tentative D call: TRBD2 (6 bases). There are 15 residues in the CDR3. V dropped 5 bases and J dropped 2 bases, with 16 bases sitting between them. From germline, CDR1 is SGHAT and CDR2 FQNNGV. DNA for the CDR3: TGTGCCAGCAGCCTAGGGGCGGGGATGACCTACGAGCAGTACTTC. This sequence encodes CASSLGAGMTYEQYF.

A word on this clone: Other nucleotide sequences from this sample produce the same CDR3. Here the CDR3 DNA reads TGCGCCAGCAGCCAAGATTCGGGGTACGAGCAGTACTTC. It is translated as CASSQDSGYEQYF. This chain joins TRBV4-1 and TRBJ2-7; D may be TRBD2 (5 bases). V was pared by 0 bases and J by 4 bases, with 7 bases between. This CDR3 region has 13 residues. In germline, CDR1 is MGHRA, CDR2 YSYEKL.

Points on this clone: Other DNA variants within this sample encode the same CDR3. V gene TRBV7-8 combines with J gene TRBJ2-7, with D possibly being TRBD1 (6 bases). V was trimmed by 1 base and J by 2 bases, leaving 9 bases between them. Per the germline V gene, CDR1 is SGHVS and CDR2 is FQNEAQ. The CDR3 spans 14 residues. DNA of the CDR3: TGTGCCAGCAGCTTAGGAGACAGGACCTACGAGCAGTACTTC. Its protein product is CASSLGDRTYEQYF.

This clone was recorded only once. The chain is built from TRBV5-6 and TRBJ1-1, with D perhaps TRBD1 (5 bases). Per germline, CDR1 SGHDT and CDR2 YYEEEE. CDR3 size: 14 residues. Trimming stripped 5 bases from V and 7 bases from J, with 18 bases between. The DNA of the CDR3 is TGTGCCAGCAGAAACGACGGGGGAACAAGTGAAGCTTTCTTT. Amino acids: CASRNDGGTSEAFF.

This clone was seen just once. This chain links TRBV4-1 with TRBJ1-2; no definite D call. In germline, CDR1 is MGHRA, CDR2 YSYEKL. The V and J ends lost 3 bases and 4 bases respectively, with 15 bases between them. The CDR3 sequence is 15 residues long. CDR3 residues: CASSQPDPNPYGYTF. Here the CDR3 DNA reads TGCGCCAGCAGCCAGCCCGACCCAAATCCCTATGGCTACACCTTC.

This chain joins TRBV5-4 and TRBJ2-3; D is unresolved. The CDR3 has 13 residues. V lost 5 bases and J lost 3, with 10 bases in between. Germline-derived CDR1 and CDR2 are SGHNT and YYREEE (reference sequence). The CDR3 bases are TGTGCCAGCAGGGGCCCCACGACAGATACGCAGTATTTT. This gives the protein CASRGPTTDTQYF.

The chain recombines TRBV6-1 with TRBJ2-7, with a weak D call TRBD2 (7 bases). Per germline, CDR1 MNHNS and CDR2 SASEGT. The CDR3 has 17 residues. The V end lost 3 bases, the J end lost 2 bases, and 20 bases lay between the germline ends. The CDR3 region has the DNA TGTGCCAGCAGTGATCGAGGGGGGGGACATAGCCCCTACGAGCAGTACTTC. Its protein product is CASSDRGGGHSPYEQYF.

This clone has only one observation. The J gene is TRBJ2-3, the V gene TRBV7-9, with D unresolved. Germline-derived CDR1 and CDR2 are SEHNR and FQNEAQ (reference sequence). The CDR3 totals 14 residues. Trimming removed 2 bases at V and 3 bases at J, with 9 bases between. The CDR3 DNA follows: TGTGCCAGCAGCTTATCTCTTGGGACAGATACGCAGTATTTT. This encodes CASSLSLGTDTQYF.

CDR3 bases: TGTGCCAGCAGTTCCGGACAGGGGACTAACGGCTACACCTTC. This gives the protein CASSSGQGTNGYTF. The J gene is TRBJ1-2, the V gene TRBV27, with 9 bases identical to TRBD1. CDR1 MNHEY and CDR2 SMNVEV come from the germline V gene (reference sequence). The length of the CDR3 is 14 residues. V lost 4 bases, J lost 8 bases, and 8 bases stayed unmatched.

The CDR3 spells CAWSAGAGNEQFF. DNA of the CDR3: TGTGCCTGGAGTGCGGGGGCCGGCAATGAGCAGTTCTTC. This chain uses TRBV30 with TRBJ2-1; the D call may be TRBD1 or TRBD2 (6 bases each). The CDR3 spans 13 residues. V was clipped by 1 base and J by 6 bases, with 10 bases between them. The germline gives CDR1 GTSNPN, CDR2 SVGIG (reference sequence).

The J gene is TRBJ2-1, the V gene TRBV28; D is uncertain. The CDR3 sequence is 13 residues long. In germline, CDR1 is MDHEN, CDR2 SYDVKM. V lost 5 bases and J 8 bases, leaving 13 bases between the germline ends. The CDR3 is CASSDPLYHEQFF. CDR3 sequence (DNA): TGTGCCAGCAGTGACCCCCTTTACCATGAGCAGTTCTTC.

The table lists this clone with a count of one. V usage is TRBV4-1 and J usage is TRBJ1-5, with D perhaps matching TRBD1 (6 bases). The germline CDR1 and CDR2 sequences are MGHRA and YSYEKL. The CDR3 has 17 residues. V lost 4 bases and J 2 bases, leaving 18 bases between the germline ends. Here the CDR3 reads CASSPEAGAGGNQPQHF. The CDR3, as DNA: TGCGCCAGCAGCCCTGAGGCAGGGGCGGGGGGCAATCAGCCCCAGCATTTT.

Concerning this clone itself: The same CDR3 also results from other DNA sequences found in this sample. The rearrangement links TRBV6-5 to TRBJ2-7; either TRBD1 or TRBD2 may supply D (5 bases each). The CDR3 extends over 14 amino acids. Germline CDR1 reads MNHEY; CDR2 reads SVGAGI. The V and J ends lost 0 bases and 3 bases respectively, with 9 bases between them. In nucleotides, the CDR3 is TGTGCCAGCAGTTACTCTGTGGGGGACTACGAGCAGTACTTC. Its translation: CASSYSVGDYEQYF.

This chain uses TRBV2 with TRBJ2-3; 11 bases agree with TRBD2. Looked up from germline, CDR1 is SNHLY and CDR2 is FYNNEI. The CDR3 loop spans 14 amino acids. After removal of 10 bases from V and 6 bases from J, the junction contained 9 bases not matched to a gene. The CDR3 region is CATLSGRAVDTQYF. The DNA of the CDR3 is TGTGCCACCCTTAGCGGGAGGGCCGTGGATACGCAGTATTTT.